The 8 T cell receptor beta chains listed next were all sequenced from one sample in a study of blood T cell repertoires in COVID-19. Libraries were prepared by immunoSEQ multiplex PCR; TCRdb keeps only in-frame clonotypes and omits some of them. The profile shows 130,000 or so clones, around 89% of them singletons. The sequenced sample consisted of peripheral blood. Receptors were obtained from a middle-aged man with acute or convalescent COVID-19.

This clone was counted a few times. The rearrangement uses TRBV27 and TRBJ2-3; no firm D call. Germline V CDR1 and CDR2: MNHEY, SMNVEV (reference sequence). The V gene lost 0 bases and the J gene lost 6 bases, with 10 bases spanning the gap. This CDR3 contains 14 residues. Here the CDR3 reads CASSLSRVWDTQYF. CDR3 coding DNA: TGTGCCAGCAGTTTATCGAGAGTATGGGATACGCAGTATTTT.

The V and J genes are TRBV30 and TRBJ2-3, with TRBD2 identical over 15 bases. The CDR3 has 17 amino acids. Germline CDR1 reads GTSNPN; CDR2 reads SVGIG (reference sequence). V dropped 0 bases and J dropped 6; count of bases not matched to a gene: 7. The CDR3 sequence: CAWSVLRTSGRADTQYF. As DNA, the CDR3 is TGTGCCTGGAGTGTACTGAGGACTAGCGGGAGGGCGGATACGCAGTATTTT.

The rearrangement uses TRBV10-3 and TRBJ1-5; the match to TRBD1 covers 10 bases. Germline assignment: CDR1 ENHRY and CDR2 SYGVKD. The trim removed 2 bases at V and 3 bases at J, leaving 4 bases unmatched. The CDR3 runs 16 residues. This CDR3 reads CAISEATGGFNQPQHF. DNA of the CDR3: TGTGCCATCAGTGAGGCGACAGGGGGCTTCAATCAGCCCCAGCATTTT.

This clone has a single count. J is TRBJ2-1 and V is TRBV29-1, with D perhaps TRBD2 (5 bases). V was shortened by 6 bases and J by 0 bases, with 12 bases between the two germline ends. The CDR3 runs 14 residues. Germline values: CDR1 SQVTM, CDR2 ANQGSEA. The CDR3 loop reads CSVLMGSSYNEQFF. CDR3 nucleotide sequence: TGCAGCGTCTTGATGGGGAGCTCCTACAATGAGCAGTTCTTC.

This clone appeared a single time. The chain employs TRBV13 and TRBJ2-1; a possible D gene is TRBD2 (6 bases). Trimming pared 6 bases from V and 6 bases from J, leaving 9 bases between. The CDR3 totals 12 residues. Germline assignment: CDR1 PRHDT and CDR2 FYEKMQ (reference sequence). Here the CDR3 DNA reads TGTGCCAGCAGGCCGGGAGTCAATGAGCAGTTCTTC. Translating gives CASRPGVNEQFF.

The J gene is TRBJ1-2, the V gene TRBV2; 9 nucleotides align to TRBD1. Germline assignment: CDR1 SNHLY and CDR2 FYNNEI. Trimming at V came to 5 bases and at J to 7 bases, leaving 8 bases not matched to a gene. The CDR3 contains 14 residues. The CDR3 DNA reads TGTGCCAGCAGTATCGGGGACAGGGTAGGTGGCTACACCTTC. Amino acids: CASSIGDRVGGYTF.

The chain has TRBV29-1 and TRBJ1-1; 7 bases align to TRBD1. Looked up from germline, CDR1 is SQVTM and CDR2 is ANQGSEA. The junction had 8 bases not matched to a gene; V was cut back by 3 bases and J by 7 bases. The CDR3 runs to 13 residues. The CDR3: CSVEGLTGREAFF. CDR3 DNA: TGCAGCGTTGAGGGACTGACAGGGCGTGAAGCTTTCTTT.

The chain has TRBV15 and TRBJ2-2; D is perhaps TRBD1 (6 bases). V gave up 6 bases and J gave up 2 bases, with 13 bases separating them. The CDR3 loop spans 15 amino acids. CDR1 is LNHNV, CDR2 YYDKDF, per germline (reference sequence). Here the CDR3 reads CATRAGAHNTGELFF. CDR3 bases: TGTGCCACCAGGGCAGGGGCCCACAACACCGGGGAGCTGTTTTTT.